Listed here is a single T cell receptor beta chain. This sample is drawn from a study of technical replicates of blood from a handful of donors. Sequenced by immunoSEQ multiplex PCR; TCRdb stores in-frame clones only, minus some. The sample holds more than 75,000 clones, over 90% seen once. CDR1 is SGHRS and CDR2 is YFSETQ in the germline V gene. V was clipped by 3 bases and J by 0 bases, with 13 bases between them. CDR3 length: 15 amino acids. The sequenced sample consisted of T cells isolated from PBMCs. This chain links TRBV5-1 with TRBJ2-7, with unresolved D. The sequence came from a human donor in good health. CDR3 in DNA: TGCGCCAGCAGCTCCGGCGTTCCTAGCTCCTACGAGCAGTACTTC. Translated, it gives CASSSGVPSSYEQYF.